This record covers a single TCR beta chain. CDR1 SGHRS and CDR2 YFSETQ come from the germline V gene. Trimming pared 0 bases from V and 3 bases from J, leaving 15 bases between. The CDR3 sequence is 17 residues long. The data belong to a study of blood T cell repertoires in COVID-19. Overall study: COVID-19 samples collected from the United States, Italy and Spain covered acute and convalescent phases. PBMCs, B-cell-depleted T cells, or T cells provided the cDNA or gDNA that made up the material.

The assay was immunoSEQ multiplex PCR, and TCRdb's table has in-frame clones only and misses some. The table includes about 340,000 clones, over 70% detected once. The TCR was taken from a young man with active or convalescent COVID-19. The sample consisted of peripheral blood. This chain uses TRBV5-1 with TRBJ2-2; D possibly corresponds to TRBD1 (5 bases). CDR3 protein: CASSLVGHSSDTGELFF. The CDR3 DNA follows: TGCGCCAGCAGCTTGGTAGGACACTCAAGCGACACCGGGGAGCTGTTTTTT.